Listed below are T cell receptor beta chains from one sample, sequenced in a study of T cells and copy number aberrations in small-cell lung cancer. Generated by immunoSEQ multiplex PCR, the TCRdb table keeps only in-frame clones and is missing some. The data contain about 2,600 clones, approximately 86% of them singletons. Sequenced input: normal tissue next to the tumor. The receptors derive from a man aged 65 to 79 with small cell lung cancer. CDR3s include the opening cysteine and the closing phenylalanine or tryptophan. Not all rows give a size; the values are once, few, many and, for expanded clones, a class.

V gene,J gene,clone size,CDR3 protein
TRBV7-9,TRBJ2-7,-,CASSPNTGFYEQYF
TRBV7-3,TRBJ2-5,-,CASSLIGGREETQYF
TRBV18,TRBJ2-3,-,CASSITRGSPDTQYF
TRBV13,TRBJ1-6,-,CASSFRGPLIGSPLHF
TRBV30,TRBJ1-2,-,CAWRLAEGAYRGYTF
TRBV25-1,TRBJ2-3,-,CASSPYSGHSTDTQYF
TRBV9,TRBJ2-7,-,CASSVGRTGDHEQYF
TRBV28,TRBJ1-3,-,CASRLGGAGNTIYF
TRBV27,TRBJ2-7,large,CASSLSPDIYEQYF
TRBV27,TRBJ2-1,-,CDKHRGFPGNEQFF
TRBV5-1,TRBJ2-6,-,CASSLAVSGANVLTF
TRBV5-6,TRBJ2-7,-,CASSLGHSYEQYF
TRBV7-9,TRBJ1-3,-,CASSYDQGNTIYF
TRBV4-2,TRBJ1-3,-,CASSQARDSSGNTIYF
TRBV4-2,TRBJ1-2,-,CASSPLGQNYGYTF
TRBV7-2,TRBJ1-1,-,CASSLAWVEAFF
TRBV5-5,TRBJ2-3,-,CASSPGTSGRADTQYF
TRBV14,TRBJ2-5,-,CASSQGAAKQETQYF
TRBV12-5,TRBJ2-3,-,CASGLVRGTGRPDTQYF
TRBV5-1,TRBJ2-5,once,CASSGYREGETQYF
TRBV4-1,TRBJ1-2,-,CASSQEPGAYGYTF
TRBV9,TRBJ1-3,-,CASSPLGSGNTIYF